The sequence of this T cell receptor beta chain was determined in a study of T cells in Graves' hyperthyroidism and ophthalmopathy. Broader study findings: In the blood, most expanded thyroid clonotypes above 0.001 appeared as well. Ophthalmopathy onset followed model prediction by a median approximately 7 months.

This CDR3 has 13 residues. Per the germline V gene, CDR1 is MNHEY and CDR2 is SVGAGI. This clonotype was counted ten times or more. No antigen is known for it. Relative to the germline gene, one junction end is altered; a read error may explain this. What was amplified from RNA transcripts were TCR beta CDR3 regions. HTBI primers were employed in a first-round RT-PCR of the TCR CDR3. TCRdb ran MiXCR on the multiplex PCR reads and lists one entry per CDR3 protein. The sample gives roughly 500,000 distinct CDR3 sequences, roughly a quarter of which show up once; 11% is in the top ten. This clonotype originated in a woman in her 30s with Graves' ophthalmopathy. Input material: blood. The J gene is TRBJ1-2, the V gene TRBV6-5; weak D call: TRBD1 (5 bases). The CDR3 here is CVSSYRDSSGYTF. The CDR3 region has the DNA TGTGTCAGCAGTTACCGGGACTCCTCTGGCTACACCTTC.